The clone carrying this TCR beta chain has just one count. In the original processing: For nucleated cells, counts were estimated from reference gene primer amplification. Profiling relied on immunoSEQ multiplex PCR, and the TCRdb table lists in-frame clones only, not all of them. D and trimming come from the DNA, and the V and J calls and clone size come from that table. The sample lists 260,000 or so clones, around 89% occurring once. The entry originates in a study of blood T cell repertoires in COVID-19. The overall study: COVID-19 samples collected from the United States, Italy and Spain covered acute and convalescent phases. In each case, the material was cDNA or gDNA derived from T cells, B-cell-depleted T cells, or PBMCs.

In assigning cohorts, the study relied on participant-reported clinical history. The CDR3 runs to 13 residues. The germline CDR1 and CDR2 sequences are MDHEN and SYDVKM. Trimming stripped 6 bases from V and 0 bases from J, with 7 bases between. The TCR sequence derives from a middle-aged woman with acute COVID-19. Material: PBMCs or T cells enriched from blood (not recorded which). The chain links TRBV28 to TRBJ2-3, with TRBD2 as a possible D gene (6 bases). The CDR3 DNA reads TGTGCCAGCAGGGCGGGAAGCACAGATACGCAGTATTTT. It encodes CASRAGSTDTQYF.